The source of this TCR beta chain is a study of blood T cell repertoires in COVID-19. Study background: Researchers got acute and convalescent COVID-19 samples from the United States, Italy and Spain. Sample material is recorded as cDNA or gDNA derived from T cells, B-cell-depleted T cells, or PBMCs.

Study processing details: Reference gene primers were amplified, and this amplification served to estimate nucleated cell counts. TCRdb's copy holds only in-frame clones and misses some; the assay was immunoSEQ multiplex PCR. The V and J calls and clone size are taken from that table; D and trimming were inferred from the DNA. The repertoire includes more than 55,000 clones, around 88% of them detected once, and over 5% sits in the top ten. This CDR3 is built from 16 residues. The germline V gene encodes CDR1 LNHNV and CDR2 YYDKDF (reference sequence). V was shortened by 1 base and J by 2 bases, with 12 bases between the two germline ends.

This sequence originates from an older woman with acute or convalescent COVID-19. The chain joins TRBV15 to TRBJ1-5, with D perhaps TRBD1 (6 bases). The specimen was peripheral blood. The CDR3 bases are TGTGCCACCAGCAGAGGGCACAGGGATCGCAATCAGCCCCAGCATTTT. It yields the protein CATSRGHRDRNQPQHF.